This TCR beta chain was retrieved from a study of shared clonotypes between healthy human individuals. Study-wide points: Estimated richness values were generally larger in naive subsets than in memory subsets.

The CDR3 has 15 amino acids. Germline V gene sequence: CDR1 KGHSY, CDR2 FQNENV. Trimming cost V 8 bases and J 3 bases, with 20 bases left between them. Produced via immunoSEQ multiplex PCR; TCRdb's table is partial and in-frame only. The sample has millions of clones, more than 85% seen once. On this clone: Its antigen is still unknown.

Only Caucasian adults living in Nashville, Tennessee made up the donor group. This receptor was obtained from a man between 18 and 35 years old in good health. Some clones in this sample may be carry-over from other donors' samples. Sequencing was done on a sample of naive CD4+ T cells from PBMCs. Documented subset: CD45RA+ positively selected. The genes are TRBV16 and TRBJ2-7; a weak D match, TRBD1 (6 bases). CDR3 residues: CASFKGVEPYYEQYF. CDR3 nucleotides: TGTGCCAGCTTTAAGGGGGTTGAGCCCTACTACGAGCAGTACTTC.